The 28 T cell receptor beta chains in this list originate from one sample, sequenced in a study of blood T cell repertoires in COVID-19. Clones were read by immunoSEQ multiplex PCR, and TCRdb kept only the in-frame ones, dropping some. Of about 85,000 clones listed, 90% were seen once; the top ten hold approximately 4%. Sequenced: peripheral blood. The receptors here all came from a woman older than 75 with active or convalescent COVID-19.

The chain links TRBV24-1 to TRBJ2-1; TRBD1 agrees at 10 bases. The CDR3 spans 14 residues. V lost 5 bases and J lost 12; bases outside the gene matches: 9. Germline assignment: CDR1 KGHDR and CDR2 SFDVKD. Here the CDR3 reads CATSVPGQGSVQFF. The CDR3 nucleotides read TGTGCCACCAGTGTTCCGGGACAGGGGTCGGTGCAGTTCTTC.

V gene TRBV2 combines with J gene TRBJ1-1; tentative D call: TRBD1 (5 bases). The CDR3 is made up of 13 amino acids. CDR1 and CDR2 from the germline V gene are SNHLY and FYNNEI. Trimming removed 8 bases at V and 1 base at J, with 11 bases between. CDR3 sequence (DNA): TGTGCCAGCCTGACAGAACGGAACACTGAAGCTTTCTTT. It codes for CASLTERNTEAFF. The full variable domain, its missing parts supplied by reference TRBV2 and TRBJ1-1, is EPEVTQTPSHQVTQMGQEVILRCVPISNHLYFYWYRQILGQKVEFLVSFYNNEISEKSEIFDDQFSVERPDGSNFTLKIRSTKLEDSAMYFCASLTERNTEAFFGQGTRLTVV.

In the case of this clone: Other DNA sequences of this sample code for an identical CDR3. J is TRBJ1-4 and V is TRBV28, with 10 bases aligning to TRBD1. Germline V lookup: CDR1 MDHEN, CDR2 SYDVKM. The CDR3 spans 15 residues. After removal of 4 bases from V and 8 bases from J, the junction contained 7 bases not matched to a gene. As DNA, the CDR3 is TGTGCCAGCAGTTCCTCGGGACAGGGGCTGGAAAAACTGTTTTTT. Protein: CASSSSGQGLEKLFF.

The chain employs TRBV11-2 and TRBJ1-1; a possible D gene is TRBD1 (5 bases). The germline V gene has CDR1 SGHAT and CDR2 FQNNGV. This CDR3 is 15 amino acids long. The ends were cut back, 5 bases at V and 6 bases at J, with 19 bases in the middle. CDR3 nucleotides: TGTGCCAGCAGCGTGGAAGGGGCTCGTCGAGCTGAAGCTTTCTTT. Amino acids: CASSVEGARRAEAFF.

The chain links TRBV27 to TRBJ1-4; TRBD1 matches at 9 bases. From germline, CDR1 is MNHEY and CDR2 SMNVEV (reference sequence). V trimming: 4 bases; J trimming: 8 bases; junction bases outside the gene matches: 8. This CDR3 contains 15 residues. The CDR3 region is CASSSGADRGEKLFF. CDR3 DNA: TGTGCCAGCAGTTCCGGGGCGGACAGGGGCGAAAAACTGTTTTTT.

The chain is built from TRBV7-3 and TRBJ2-7, with TRBD2 matching 10 bases. The CDR3 totals 17 residues. Germline V lookup: CDR1 SGHTA, CDR2 FQGTGA. The CDR3, as DNA: TGTGGAGGGAGCGGGCTAGCGGGAGAAAAAGCAGCCTACGAGCAGTACTTC. Translation: CGGSGLAGEKAAYEQYF.

This CDR3 is CASSFDRVRGQFF. The CDR3 DNA sequence: TGTGCCAGCAGCTTTGACAGGGTCAGGGGGCAGTTCTTC. The genes are TRBV7-2 and TRBJ2-1, with TRBD1 matching 7 bases. Germline V gene lookup returns CDR1 SGHTA and CDR2 FQGNSA. V lost 3 bases and J lost 12; bases outside the gene matches: 8. The CDR3 runs 13 residues.

The sample holds a few counts of this clone. The chain links TRBV28 to TRBJ1-4; TRBD1 is a possible D gene (6 bases). Trimming shortened V by 7 bases and J by 3 bases, and 15 bases separated the two germline ends. The CDR3 covers 15 residues. Germline lookup yields CDR1 MDHEN and CDR2 SYDVKM. The CDR3 protein is CASISHRAPNEKLFF. CDR3 coding DNA: TGTGCCAGCATCAGTCACAGGGCGCCTAATGAAAAACTGTTTTTT.

The genes are TRBV4-2 and TRBJ1-5, with 7 bases aligning to TRBD1. The CDR3 spans 17 residues. CDR1 is LGHNA and CDR2 is YNFKEQ in the germline V gene. The J segment lost 0 bases and the V segment lost 4 bases, leaving 9 bases of the junction unmatched. In nucleotides, the CDR3 is TGTGCCAGCAGCCCCGGGACAGAGGCATATAGCAATCAGCCCCAGCATTTT. This sequence encodes CASSPGTEAYSNQPQHF.

V and J are TRBV18 and TRBJ2-7; tentative D call: TRBD2 (6 bases). From germline, CDR1 is KGHSH and CDR2 LQKENI. Trimming left V 3 bases short and J 7 bases short, with 10 bases between. The CDR3 length is 12 residues. The CDR3, as DNA: TGTGCCAGCTCACCGGCGGGGCGAGAGCAGTACTTC. Translating gives CASSPAGREQYF. Full variable domain (rest looked up from reference TRBV18 and TRBJ2-7): NAGVMQNPRHLVRRRGQEARLRCSPMKGHSHVYWYRQLPEEGLKFMVYLQKENIIDESGMPKERFSAEFPKEGPSILRIQQVVRGDSAAYFCASSPAGREQYFGPGTRLTVT.

The J gene is TRBJ1-2, the V gene TRBV18; D uncertain. The CDR3 contains 13 residues. V lost 6 bases to trimming and J lost 2 bases, with 10 bases between them. Germline values: CDR1 KGHSH, CDR2 LQKENI. The CDR3 region is CASSPEQNYGYTF. CDR3 DNA sequence: TGTGCCAGCTCCCCGGAACAGAACTATGGCTACACCTTC. Drawing the rest from reference TRBV18 and TRBJ1-2, the complete variable domain is NAGVMQNPRHLVRRRGQEARLRCSPMKGHSHVYWYRQLPEEGLKFMVYLQKENIIDESGMPKERFSAEFPKEGPSILRIQQVVRGDSAAYFCASSPEQNYGYTFGSGTRLTVV.

The rearrangement uses TRBV30 and TRBJ1-1; possible D gene TRBD1, 6 bases. CDR1 GTSNPN and CDR2 SVGIG come from the germline V gene (reference sequence). The CDR3 has 13 amino acids. V lost 4 bases and J lost 0, with 9 bases in between. The DNA of the CDR3 is TGTGCCTGGATGGGACATATGAACACTGAAGCTTTCTTT. Translation: CAWMGHMNTEAFF.

The genes are TRBV4-1 and TRBJ2-7, with 9 positions matching TRBD1. The CDR3 is 17 amino acids. Germline CDR1 is MGHRA and CDR2 is YSYEKL. V lost 0 bases to trimming and J lost 0 bases; unmatched junction nucleotides: 6. The CDR3 nucleotides are TGCGCCAGCAGCCAAGACTCTCCGGGACAGGGCTCCTACGAGCAGTACTTC. Protein product: CASSQDSPGQGSYEQYF.

This clone was detected once. The chain carries TRBV15 and TRBJ2-7; 7 positions agree with TRBD1. Losses at the gene ends were 0 bases for V and 5 bases for J; bases not matched to a gene: 10. The CDR3 is made up of 16 amino acids. Germline V lookup: CDR1 LNHNV, CDR2 YYDKDF (reference sequence). CDR3 DNA: TGTGCCACCAGCAGAGATGCAGCGACAGGGTGGGACGAGCAGTACTTC. This encodes CATSRDAATGWDEQYF.

The V gene is TRBV2, the J gene TRBJ2-5, with 9 bases identical to TRBD1. Germline loops: CDR1 SNHLY, CDR2 FYNNEI. V was pared by 5 bases and J by 4 bases, with 8 bases of the junction left unmatched. CDR3 length equals 15 residues. CDR3 bases: TGTGCCAGCAGTCGATCCGGGACAGGGAGAGAGACCCAGTACTTC. It specifies CASSRSGTGRETQYF.

V is TRBV2 and J is TRBJ1-6, with TRBD1 matching 12 bases. The CDR3 extends over 16 amino acids. The germline gives CDR1 SNHLY, CDR2 FYNNEI. V trimming: 7 bases; J trimming: 7 bases; junction bases outside the gene matches: 8. Written as DNA, the CDR3 is TGTGCCAGCATTTCCGGGACAGGGGGCATGAATTCACCCCTCCACTTT. This sequence encodes CASISGTGGMNSPLHF.

The gene calls are TRBV27 and TRBJ2-5, with D perhaps TRBD2 (6 bases). CDR1 and CDR2 (germline): MNHEY, SMNVEV (reference sequence). This CDR3 contains 19 residues. V shed 2 bases and J shed 1 base, with 23 bases lying between them. CDR3 protein: CASSLSPTVEGNPQETQYF. The CDR3 DNA sequence: TGTGCCAGCAGTTTAAGCCCCACCGTGGAGGGAAATCCCCAAGAGACCCAGTACTTC.

The rearrangement uses TRBV5-1 and TRBJ1-1, with D uncertain. The CDR3 is 13 residues long. V was trimmed by 6 bases and J by 1 base, leaving 10 bases between them. In germline, CDR1 is SGHRS, CDR2 YFSETQ. CDR3 loop: CASMRAPNTEAFF. CDR3 DNA sequence: TGCGCCAGCATGAGGGCACCGAACACTGAAGCTTTCTTT.

This clone is a singleton in its sample. This sequence joins TRBV20-1 and TRBJ2-7, with 9 bases identical to TRBD2. The J segment lost 5 bases and the V segment lost 3 bases, leaving 8 bases of the junction unmatched. Germline assignment: CDR1 DFQATT and CDR2 SNEGSKA (reference sequence). There are 14 residues in the CDR3. In nucleotides, the CDR3 is TGCAGTGCTAGTCATAGCGGGAGTAGTAACGAGCAGTACTTC. Its protein is CSASHSGSSNEQYF.

This chain connects TRBV19 to TRBJ1-2; a weak D match, TRBD1 (5 bases). This CDR3 spans 13 amino acids. Germline V gene sequence: CDR1 LNHDA, CDR2 SQIVND (reference sequence). V was cut by 1 base and J by 5 bases, with 8 bases left in between. The CDR3 DNA follows: TGTGCCAGTAGTATAGCCTCAGGGTATGGCTACACCTTC. Translated, it gives CASSIASGYGYTF.

This sequence joins TRBV18 and TRBJ1-1, with D perhaps TRBD1 (6 bases). The CDR3 is 15 amino acids. CDR1 is KGHSH, CDR2 LQKENI, per germline. With 4 bases removed from V and 3 bases from J, the gap between germline ends came to 15 bases. The DNA of the CDR3 is TGTGCCAGCTCACAATACCGGGACACGTACACTGAAGCTTTCTTT. Its protein is CASSQYRDTYTEAFF. The full variable domain, with the rest looked up from reference TRBV18 and TRBJ1-1, is NAGVMQNPRHLVRRRGQEARLRCSPMKGHSHVYWYRQLPEEGLKFMVYLQKENIIDESGMPKERFSAEFPKEGPSILRIQQVVRGDSAAYFCASSQYRDTYTEAFFGQGTRLTVV.

V is TRBV5-1 and J is TRBJ2-1; D perhaps matches TRBD2 (6 bases). V shed 4 bases and J shed 0 bases, with 17 bases lying between them. CDR1 is SGHRS, CDR2 YFSETQ, per germline. CDR3 size: 17 residues. The CDR3, as DNA: TGCGCCAGCAGCCCAGCGAGCGGGCCATCCTCCTACAATGAGCAGTTCTTC. It yields the protein CASSPASGPSSYNEQFF.

The V gene is TRBV29-1, the J gene TRBJ2-5; the D gene is possibly TRBD2 (5 bases). The CDR3 runs to 13 residues. The V gene lost 5 bases and the J gene lost 2 bases, with 12 bases spanning the gap. Per germline, CDR1 SQVTM and CDR2 ANQGSEA. The CDR3 loop is CSVHRLRQETQYF. The CDR3 DNA reads TGCAGCGTTCACAGACTACGGCAAGAGACCCAGTACTTC.

This clone appeared a few times. This rearrangement joins TRBV2 to TRBJ2-5; D call uncertain. The germline V gene encodes CDR1 SNHLY and CDR2 FYNNEI. The V end lost 5 bases, the J end lost 7 bases, and 11 bases lay between the germline ends. The CDR3 runs to 12 residues. This CDR3 is CASSQERGTQYF. The CDR3 nucleotides are TGTGCCAGCAGTCAAGAACGCGGGACCCAGTACTTC. Full variable domain (missing parts from reference TRBV2 and TRBJ2-5): EPEVTQTPSHQVTQMGQEVILRCVPISNHLYFYWYRQILGQKVEFLVSFYNNEISEKSEIFDDQFSVERPDGSNFTLKIRSTKLEDSAMYFCASSQERGTQYFGPGTRLLVL.

The rearrangement uses TRBV9 and TRBJ1-5; D may be TRBD1 (5 bases). Germline V gene sequence: CDR1 SGDLS, CDR2 YYNGEE. The CDR3 has 14 residues. V was pared by 2 bases and J by 6 bases, with 12 bases between. DNA for the CDR3: TGTGCCAGCAGCGTTGGCAGGGAAGGTCAGCCCCAGCATTTT. It translates to CASSVGREGQPQHF.

The chain recombines TRBV7-2 with TRBJ1-6, with TRBD1 matching over 11 bases. V was pared by 5 bases and J by 7 bases, with 10 bases of the junction left unmatched. Germline V gives CDR1 SGHTA, CDR2 FQGNSA. CDR3 length equals 17 residues. The CDR3 DNA follows: TGTGCCAGCAGCAAAGAAGCGGGACAGGGGGGGAATTCACCCCTCCACTTT. Translating it yields CASSKEAGQGGNSPLHF.

The chain links TRBV28 to TRBJ2-1; 11 bases agree with TRBD2. Germline trimming cut 8 bases from V and 4 bases from J; bases unmatched to any gene: 10. Germline-derived CDR1 and CDR2 are MDHEN and SYDVKM. The CDR3 runs 16 residues. The chain's CDR3 is CASGDPGTSGYNEQFF. The DNA of the CDR3 is TGTGCCAGCGGGGACCCCGGGACTAGCGGTTACAATGAGCAGTTCTTC.

The J gene is TRBJ1-6, the V gene TRBV25-1; TRBD1 matches 9 bases. The CDR3 is 15 residues long. CDR1 is MGHDK and CDR2 is SYGVNS in the germline V gene. The ends lost 4 bases at V and 9 bases at J; junction bases unmatched: 7. Here the CDR3 DNA reads TGTGCCAGCAGTGCCCCCGGGACAGGGAGTTCACCCCTCCACTTT. Protein: CASSAPGTGSSPLHF.